Listed here are 2 T cell receptor beta chains from one sample, sequenced in a study of cytomegalovirus exposure and HLA in healthy donors. Clones were read by immunoSEQ multiplex PCR, and TCRdb kept only the in-frame ones, dropping some. The sample shows 100,000 or so clones, roughly 89% of them seen only once. The sample comprised PBMCs. These receptors were collected from a woman in her 30s in good health and CMV-seronegative.

V and J are TRBV5-1 and TRBJ2-2; the D is unclear. Germline V gives CDR1 SGHRS, CDR2 YFSETQ. CDR3 length equals 14 residues. Trimming removed 7 bases from V and 0 bases from J, with 10 bases in between. CDR3 nucleotides: TGCGCCAGCGGATCGGGTTCGAACACCGGGGAGCTGTTTTTT. This encodes CASGSGSNTGELFF.

This chain connects TRBV6-1 to TRBJ1-2; 8 nucleotides match TRBD1. There are 15 residues in the CDR3. V was pared by 5 bases and J by 8 bases, with 13 bases of the junction left unmatched. Germline V gene data show CDR1 as MNHNS and CDR2 as SASEGT. The CDR3 spells CASSPDTRGLRGYTF. The CDR3 coding sequence is TGTGCCAGCAGTCCGGATACCAGGGGGCTACGGGGCTACACCTTC.